This T cell receptor beta chain was found in a study of blood T cell repertoires in COVID-19. Overall study: T cells, B-cell-depleted T cells, or PBMCs provided the cDNA or gDNA that served as material.

Original processing notes: Reference gene primer amplification gave nucleated cell count estimates. The protocol was immunoSEQ multiplex PCR, while the TCRdb copy is restricted to in-frame clones and leaves out a portion. V and J calls plus clone size are reproduced from that table; the DNA served to infer D and trimming. The repertoire consists of 250,000 or so clones, with over 75% occurring once and the leading ten covering over 3%. Germline-derived CDR1 and CDR2 are MNHEY and SVGEGT. The CDR3 runs 12 residues. Trimming removed 5 bases at V and 6 bases at J, with 9 bases between. The TCR comes from a woman aged 40-49 years who had been exposed to COVID-19. Sequenced sample: PBMCs or T cells enriched from blood (not recorded which). The rearrangement uses TRBV6-2 or TRBV6-3 and TRBJ2-3; tentatively, D is TRBD1 (5 bases). CDR3 region: CASSGRVDTQYF. The CDR3, as DNA: TGTGCCAGCAGTGGCAGGGTGGATACGCAGTATTTT.